This T cell receptor (beta chain) was sequenced for a study of beta chain features in type 1 diabetes. Study-level points and caveats: Any PCR bias toward short templates would affect both groups alike. Patients with type 1 diabetes carried fewer insertions and had more deletions at their VDJ junctions. TCRB repertoires of naive, central memory and Treg cells appeared more similar among patients than among healthy donors. Type 1 diabetes patients showed a moderate but significant shortening of TCRB CDR3s in all four CD4+ subsets.

Trimming removed 6 bases from V and 9 bases from J; junction bases left unmatched: 9. This CDR3 is built from 15 residues. Germline loops: CDR1 MDHEN, CDR2 SYDVKM. This clone appeared a few times. Its specificity is unknown. Blood was collected once per donor into heparin, averaging roughly 0.12 L. Expressed TCRB transcripts were sequenced, since all the RNA that had been isolated was reverse transcribed. Libraries were prepared by immunoSEQ multiplex PCR; TCRdb keeps only in-frame clonotypes and omits some of them. The sample lists roughly 160,000 clones, approximately 7.8% occurring once. The receptor's source is a woman between 35 and 50 years old with type 1 diabetes. The genes are TRBV28 and TRBJ2-1; 12 nucleotides align to TRBD2. Specimen: central memory CD4+ T cells from blood. CDR3 coding DNA: TGTGCCAGCAGCCGGCTAGCGGGAGGGCCGGGTGAGCAGTTCTTC. Amino acid sequence: CASSRLAGGPGEQFF. Together with reference TRBV28 and TRBJ2-1, the CDR3 gives the full variable domain: DVKVTQSSRYLVKRTGEKVFLECVQDMDHENMFWYRQDPGLGLRLIYFSYDVKMKEKGDIPEGYSVSREKKERFSLILESASTNQTSMYLCASSRLAGGPGEQFFGPGTRLTVL.